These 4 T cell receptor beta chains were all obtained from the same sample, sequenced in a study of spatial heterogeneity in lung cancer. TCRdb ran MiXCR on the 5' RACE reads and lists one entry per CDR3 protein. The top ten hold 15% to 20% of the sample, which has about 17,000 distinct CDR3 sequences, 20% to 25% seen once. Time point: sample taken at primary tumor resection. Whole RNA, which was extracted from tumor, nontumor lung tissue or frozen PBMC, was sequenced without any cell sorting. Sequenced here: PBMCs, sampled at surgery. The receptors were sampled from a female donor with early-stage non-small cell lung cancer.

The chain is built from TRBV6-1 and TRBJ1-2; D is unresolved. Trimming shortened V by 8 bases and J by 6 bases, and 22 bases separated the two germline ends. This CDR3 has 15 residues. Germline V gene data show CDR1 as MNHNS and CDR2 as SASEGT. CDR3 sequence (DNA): TGTGCCAGCGAAATCGAGGCACGGCTTAGGAATGGCTACACCTTC. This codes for CASEIEARLRNGYTF.

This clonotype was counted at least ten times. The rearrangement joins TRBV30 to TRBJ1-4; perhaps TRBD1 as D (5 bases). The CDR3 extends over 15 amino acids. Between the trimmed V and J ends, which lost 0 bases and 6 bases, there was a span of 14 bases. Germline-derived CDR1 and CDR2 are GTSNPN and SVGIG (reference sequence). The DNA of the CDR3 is TGTGCCTGGAGTGTACGGGGGGTCCGGGATGAAAAACTGTTTTTT. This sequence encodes CAWSVRGVRDEKLFF.

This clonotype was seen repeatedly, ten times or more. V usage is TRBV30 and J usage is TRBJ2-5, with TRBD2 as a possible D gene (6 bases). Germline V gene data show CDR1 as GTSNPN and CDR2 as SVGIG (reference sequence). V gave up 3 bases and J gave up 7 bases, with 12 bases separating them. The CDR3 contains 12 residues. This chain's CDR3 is CAWRGLPGTQYF. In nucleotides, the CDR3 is TGTGCCTGGAGGGGACTCCCAGGGACCCAGTACTTC.

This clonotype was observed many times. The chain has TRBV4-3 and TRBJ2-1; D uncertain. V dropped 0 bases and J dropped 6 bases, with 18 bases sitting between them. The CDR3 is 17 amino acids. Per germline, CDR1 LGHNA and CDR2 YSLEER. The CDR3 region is CASSQDPPVIRVNEQFF. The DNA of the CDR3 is TGCGCCAGCAGCCAAGATCCCCCGGTAATTCGGGTCAATGAGCAGTTCTTC.